The TCR beta chain described here comes from a study of T-cell memory formation after mild COVID-19. Findings and limits, study-wide: Mainly CM and EM harbored the contracting CD4+ clones; mainly EMRA harbored the CD8+ ones.

The CDR3 consists of 14 residues. Germline-derived CDR1 and CDR2 are ENHRY and SYGVKD. Losses at the gene ends were 3 bases for V and 2 bases for J; bases not matched to a gene: 3. Comments on this clonotype: Its antigen is not identified.

TCRdb reanalysed the 5' RACE reads using MiXCR and keeps one entry per CDR3 protein. The sample records 350,000 to 450,000 distinct CDR3 sequences, 28% being singletons. Sequenced: PBMCs or a T cell subset sorted from them (not recorded which). This chain connects TRBV10-3 to TRBJ2-7; 8 positions match TRBD2. The TCR sequence derives from an adult woman who had mild COVID-19 (a few samples of this study predate the infection). Cell type and time point are not known. DNA of the CDR3: TGTGCCATCAGTGAAGACGGGAGGGCCTACGAGCAGTACTTC. It codes for CAISEDGRAYEQYF.